This entry is about one TCR beta chain. Its antigen remains unidentified. The sample originates from a study of shared clonotypes between healthy human individuals. Study observations and caveats: Limited genetic and exposure-history diversity came from having few donors. As a rule, naive subsets had a larger estimated richness than memory subsets. Relative to their counterparts shared across all four donors, non-shared clonotypes exhibited diminished generation probabilities.

The CDR3 has 14 residues. The V gene's germline CDR1 is MNHEY and CDR2 SVGAGI. V lost 0 bases and J 5 bases, leaving 10 bases between the germline ends. The authors distributed each subset's genomic DNA evenly over several immunoSEQ plates. TCRdb keeps only in-frame clones here, not all; method: immunoSEQ multiplex PCR. The repertoire consists of about 680,000 clones, with approximately 74% occurring once and the leading ten covering 1.7%. This TCR came from a woman in her 30s in good health. The specimen was memory CD4+ T cells sorted from blood. Subset: CD45RA-negative fraction. The gene calls are TRBV6-5 and TRBJ1-1; D uncertain. The CDR3 reads CASSYSGRVTEAFF. The CDR3, as DNA: TGTGCCAGCAGTTACTCGGGGAGGGTGACTGAAGCTTTCTTT.